The 19 T cell receptor beta chains listed next were all sequenced from one sample in a study of tumor and adjacent non-tumor tissue in lung cancer. This sample's RNA came from whole unsorted tissue. A modified ARM-PCR protocol with three rounds of nested PCR amplified TCRbeta. TCRdb independently ran MiXCR on the multiplex PCR reads; one entry per CDR3 protein. In the table there are fewer than 120,000 distinct CDR3 sequences, approximately 80% of which are singletons. The sample consisted of lung tumor tissue. Receptor source: a man between 65 and 85 years old with non-small cell lung cancer.

The CDR3 is CASTQRRGSDGYTF. In DNA form, the CDR3 reads TGTGCCAGCACCCAAAGGAGGGGATCCGATGGCTACACCTTC. This sequence joins TRBV2 and TRBJ1-2, with D maybe TRBD1 (5 bases). Trimming removed 7 bases from V and 6 bases from J, with 18 bases in between. Germline V gives CDR1 SNHLY, CDR2 FYNNEI. This CDR3 region has 14 residues. Filled out from reference TRBV2 and TRBJ1-2, the complete variable domain reads EPEVTQTPSHQVTQMGQEVILRCVPISNHLYFYWYRQILGQKVEFLVSFYNNEISEKSEIFDDQFSVERPDGSNFTLKIRSTKLEDSAMYFCASTQRRGSDGYTFGSGTRLTVV.

As to this clonotype: One end of the junction varies from germline; a read error may be responsible. CDR3 bases: TGTGTCAGCACAGCGGGGGGGCGCCAAGAGACCCAGTACTTC. Translation gives CVSTAGGRQETQYF. V gene TRBV11-1 combines with J gene TRBJ2-5; 10 bases match TRBD2. The CDR3 has 14 amino acids. The V gene's germline CDR1 is SGHAT and CDR2 FQDESV (reference sequence).

Of note for this clonotype: One junction end disagrees with the germline gene, perhaps due to a read error. The chain has TRBV5-4 and TRBJ1-1; the match to TRBD1 covers 8 bases. Germline V CDR1 and CDR2: SGHNT, YYREEE (reference sequence). The CDR3 spans 14 residues. The CDR3 DNA follows: TGTGCCAGCGGCTTCGACAGGGGATCGACAGAAGCTTTCTTT. This codes for CASGFDRGSTEAFF.

Worth noting for this clonotype: A junction end diverges from the germline sequence, so it may reflect a read error. The V call is TRBV29-1, the J call TRBJ2-5; D could derive from TRBD1 or TRBD2 (5 bases each). The germline V gene encodes CDR1 SQVTM and CDR2 ANQGSEA. CDR3 length equals 12 residues. The CDR3: CSVKVRGETQYF. CDR3 coding DNA: TGCAGCGTTAAAGTAAGGGGAGAGACACAGTACTTC.

Note on this clonotype: One junction end disagrees with the germline gene, perhaps due to a read error. The V and J genes are TRBV20-1 and TRBJ2-3; 7 bases are a match to TRBD1. CDR3 length: 12 residues. Germline CDR1 DFQATT, CDR2 SNEGSKA (reference sequence). This CDR3 is CSATRGWDTQYF. The CDR3 nucleotides are TGCAGTGCTACCAGGGGGTGGGATACGCAATATTTT.

This clonotype was counted only a few times. The conserved phenylalanine or tryptophan is not found at the CDR3 terminus, so this likely reflects a read error. This chain joins TRBV11-2 and TRBJ2-1; 7 bases match TRBD1. The CDR3 has 13 amino acids. The germline V gene has CDR1 SGHAT and CDR2 FQNNGV. CDR3 amino acids: CTSSLNRGSEQFS. The CDR3 DNA reads TGTACCAGCAGCTTGAACAGGGGCAGTGAGCAGTTCTCC.

Comment on this clonotype: Sequence at one end of the junction differs from germline and may be a read error. The V gene is TRBV6-2 or TRBV6-3, the J gene TRBJ2-1; no definite D call. CDR1 MNHEY and CDR2 SVGEGT come from the germline V gene. This CDR3 contains 13 residues. CDR3 nucleotides: TGTGCCAGAAGTTCTACAACTCCGCATGCGGAGTTCTTC. This sequence encodes CARSSTTPHAEFF.

This clonotype was counted many times. The chain uses TRBV5-1 and TRBJ2-1, with 10 nucleotides matching TRBD2. Per germline, CDR1 SGHRS and CDR2 YFSETQ. Trimming at V came to 1 base and at J to 3 bases, leaving 10 bases not matched to a gene. The CDR3 is made up of 18 amino acids. The CDR3 DNA is TGCGCCAGCAGCTTGAATCCGGGACTAGCGCGAAACTACAATGAGCAGTTCTTC. Its translation is CASSLNPGLARNYNEQFF.

V is TRBV20-1 and J is TRBJ2-1, with D hard to call. The CDR3 contains 13 residues. The V gene lost 3 bases and the J gene lost 0 bases, with 6 bases spanning the gap. Germline V CDR1 and CDR2: DFQATT, SNEGSKA (reference sequence). CDR3 sequence (DNA): TGCAGTGCTAGCGCGAGCTCCTACAATGAGCAGTTCTTC. Amino acids: CSASASSYNEQFF.

Comments on this clonotype: One end of the junction varies from germline; a read error may be responsible. The chain combines TRBV5-1 with TRBJ2-7; D unclear. Germline CDR1 SGHRS, CDR2 YFSETQ. This CDR3 region has 15 residues. The CDR3 loop reads CANSLGTYHFHEQYF. The CDR3 DNA reads as TGCGCCAACAGCTTGGGAACATACCACTTTCACGAGCAGTACTTC.

Concerning this clonotype itself: The junction shows a germline mismatch at one end, possibly a read error. The rearrangement joins TRBV12-3 or TRBV12-4 to TRBJ2-7, with a tentative D call TRBD2 (7 bases). This CDR3 has 14 residues. The CDR3 sequence: CASSPRGAIYKHYF. The CDR3, as DNA: TGTGCCAGCAGTCCCCGGGGGGCGATCTATAAGCACTACTTC.

Worth noting for this clonotype: Given the absence of the conserved phenylalanine or tryptophan at the CDR3 end, a read error is likely. The chain recombines TRBV11-3 with TRBJ1-1; the D is unclear. The CDR3 totals 16 residues. CDR1 is SGHNT, CDR2 YENEEA, per germline. CDR3 in amino acids: CASRLFSIRMNTEAFY. For the CDR3, the DNA is TGTGCCAGCCGCTTATTCAGTATCAGGATGAACACTGAAGCTTTCTAT.

This clonotype was detected once. As the CDR3 is not closed by the conserved phenylalanine or tryptophan, this likely results from a read error. The limits of the CDR3 on the DNA are not certain, so only TCRdb's listed CDR3 is given. The chain recombines TRBV11-3 with TRBJ2-7; TRBD1 is the table's D call, not checked against the DNA. The CDR3 spans 15 residues, counting both ends. CDR1 and CDR2 (germline): SGHNT, YENEEA. The CDR3 spells CASSPMTVSMYEQYL.

This clonotype was recorded once. The rearrangement joins TRBV14 to TRBJ2-7; 8 nucleotides align to TRBD1. The length of the CDR3 is 15 residues. CDR1 SGHDN and CDR2 FVKESK come from the germline V gene. DNA for the CDR3: TGTAGCAGCAGCCCCTGGACAGGGACGATCTACGAGCAGTACTTC. It encodes CSSSPWTGTIYEQYF.

The CDR3 reads CASRMTEKTEAFF. In DNA, the CDR3 is TGTGCCAGCAGAATGACAGAGAAGACTGAAGCTTTCTTT. The chain has TRBV6-5 and TRBJ1-1; maybe TRBD1 (5 bases). V lost 6 bases to trimming and J lost 5 bases, with 13 bases between them. The germline gives CDR1 MNHEY, CDR2 SVGAGI. The CDR3 extends over 13 amino acids.

As concerns this clonotype: Germline and junction disagree at one end, which may indicate a read error. This chain connects TRBV12-3 or TRBV12-4 to TRBJ1-6, with D possibly TRBD1 on 5 matching bases. The CDR3 is made up of 15 amino acids. This chain's CDR3 is CASSLGGRLNSSLQF. The CDR3 nucleotides are TGTGCCAGCAGTTTGGGGGGTCGTCTTAATTCATCACTCCAGTTT.

This chain links TRBV29-1 with TRBJ2-1; 11 bases are shared with TRBD2. CDR1 is SQVTM and CDR2 is ANQGSEA in the germline V gene. The CDR3 has 14 amino acids. The CDR3 sequence: CNGRLAGFYNEQFF. The CDR3 region has the DNA TGCAATGGTAGACTAGCGGGGTTCTACAATGAGCAGTTCTTC.

Comments on this clonotype: In this CDR3 the conserved last residue, phenylalanine or tryptophan, is missing, so a read error is likely. It is unclear where the CDR3 begins or ends on the DNA, so no DNA is shown, and the CDR3 is as TCRdb lists it. The J gene is TRBJ2-1, the V gene TRBV29-1; the D call in the table, TRBD2, was not verified against the DNA. From its first to its last residue, the CDR3 has 14 amino acids. The germline V gene encodes CDR1 SQVTM and CDR2 ANQGSEA. This CDR3 reads CSVLAGGRGNEQLY.

A single count supports this clonotype. The genes are TRBV6-2 or TRBV6-3 and TRBJ2-5, with D tentatively TRBD2 (5 bases). The CDR3 is 14 residues long. CDR1 MNHEY and CDR2 SVGEGT come from the germline V gene. V was clipped by 5 bases and J by 7 bases, with 17 bases between them. Here the CDR3 reads CASSKLDGAGTQYF. The CDR3 coding sequence is TGTGCCAGCAGTAAACTAGATGGCGCAGGGACCCAGTACTTC.